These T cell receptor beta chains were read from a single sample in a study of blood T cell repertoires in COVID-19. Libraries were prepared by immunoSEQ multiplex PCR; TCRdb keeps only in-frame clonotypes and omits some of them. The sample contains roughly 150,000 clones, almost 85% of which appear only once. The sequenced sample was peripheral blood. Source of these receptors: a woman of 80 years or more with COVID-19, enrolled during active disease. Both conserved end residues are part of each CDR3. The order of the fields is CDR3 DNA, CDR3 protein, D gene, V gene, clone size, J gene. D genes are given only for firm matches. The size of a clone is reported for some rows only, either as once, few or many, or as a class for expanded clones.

TGCAGCGCCGACAGATACTATGGCTACACCTTC	CSADRYYGYTF	-	TRBV29-1	few	TRBJ1-2
TGTGCCACCAGCAGAGACAGGGCCGGGGAGACCCAGTACTTC	CATSRDRAGETQYF	-	TRBV15	-	TRBJ2-5
TGTGCCATCAGTCCGGGACTAGACAACAATGAGCAGTTCTTC	CAISPGLDNNEQFF	TRBD2	TRBV10-3	once	TRBJ2-1
TGTGCCAGCAGTTCTGGGACTAGCGGGAGGGCCAGGTATGAGCAGTTCTTC	CASSSGTSGRARYEQFF	TRBD2	TRBV27	-	TRBJ2-1
TGTGCCAGCTCACCACCCGGGGGGGAAAAACTGTTTTTT	CASSPPGGEKLFF	-	TRBV18	-	TRBJ1-4
TGTGCCAGCAGCGTAGCTACTGGTGCCACTGAAGCTTTCTTT	CASSVATGATEAFF	-	TRBV9	-	TRBJ1-1
TGTGCCAGCAGCCAAGGACAGGGGTGGCAGCCCCAGCATTTT	CASSQGQGWQPQHF	TRBD1	TRBV3-1/TRBV3-2	few	TRBJ1-5
TGTGCCAGCTCACCAAGGACAGGGGGGTCTGACTATGGCTACACCTTC	CASSPRTGGSDYGYTF	TRBD1	TRBV18	-	TRBJ1-2
TGTGCCAGCAGTTACTCGGCAGTGAACACTGAAGCTTTCTTT	CASSYSAVNTEAFF	-	TRBV6-2/TRBV6-3	-	TRBJ1-1
TGTGCCACCAGCAGGGGTTGGAGGGGACTCCTCGGTACTGAAGCTTTCTTT	CATSRGWRGLLGTEAFF	-	TRBV15	-	TRBJ1-1
TGTGCCAGCAGCAATAGAGGGGGCAACGGTACGGACGAGCAGTACTTC	CASSNRGGNGTDEQYF	-	TRBV21-1	-	TRBJ2-7
TGTGCCAGTACCCCGGGACAGGGAATCACCGGGGAGCTGTTTTTT	CASTPGQGITGELFF	TRBD1	TRBV19	-	TRBJ2-2
TGCGCCAGCAGCTTGCGTTACACGCTCAATGAGCAGTTCTTC	CASSLRYTLNEQFF	-	TRBV5-1	-	TRBJ2-1
TGTGCCAGCAGCCAAGAAGGGGAGGCGGAAGCTTTCTTT	CASSQEGEAEAFF	-	TRBV3-1/TRBV3-2	-	TRBJ1-1
TGTGCCAGCAGCCCGGCGACCAGGGACTCTGGAAACACCATATATTTT	CASSPATRDSGNTIYF	-	TRBV7-8	-	TRBJ1-3
TGTGCCAGCAGCTTCCCGACGAGACGGGAGCAATCAGATACGCAGTATTTT	CASSFPTRREQSDTQYF	-	TRBV7-9	-	TRBJ2-3
TGTGCCAGCAGCCAGACAGGGGTTGGGAACACTGAAGCTTTCTTT	CASSQTGVGNTEAFF	TRBD1	TRBV9	-	TRBJ1-1
TGTGCCAGTAGTATTCAGGGGACGAACACTGAAGCTTTCTTT	CASSIQGTNTEAFF	-	TRBV19	-	TRBJ1-1
TGTGCCAGCAGCTTGGACAGCGGAAACACCATATATTTT	CASSLDSGNTIYF	-	TRBV5-6	-	TRBJ1-3
TGTGCCTGGAGTGTACTGTTGGGAGACAATCAGCCCCAGCATTTT	CAWSVLLGDNQPQHF	-	TRBV30	-	TRBJ1-5
TGTGCCAGCAGGCTACAGGGGTACGAGCAGTACTTC	CASRLQGYEQYF	TRBD1	TRBV12-3/TRBV12-4	-	TRBJ2-7
TGTGCTAGCAGCTTAGATTCGGTCGGGGAGCTGTTTTTT	CASSLDSVGELFF	-	TRBV7-7	-	TRBJ2-2
TGTGCCACCAGCAGAGTAGTAGGACTAGCGGGAGGTGGGCAAGAGACCCAGTACTTC	CATSRVVGLAGGGQETQYF	TRBD2	TRBV15	-	TRBJ2-5
TGCGCCAGCGGGGCGGACAGCCCGAGGGGTGGCTACACCTTC	CASGADSPRGGYTF	-	TRBV5-1	-	TRBJ1-2
TGTGCCAGCAGCTTACAGGGTTTCCGGGAGCAGTACTTC	CASSLQGFREQYF	-	TRBV27	-	TRBJ2-7
TGCGCCAGCAGTCAAACGACAGGGCTCAATGAGCAGTTCTTC	CASSQTTGLNEQFF	TRBD1	TRBV23-1	few	TRBJ2-1